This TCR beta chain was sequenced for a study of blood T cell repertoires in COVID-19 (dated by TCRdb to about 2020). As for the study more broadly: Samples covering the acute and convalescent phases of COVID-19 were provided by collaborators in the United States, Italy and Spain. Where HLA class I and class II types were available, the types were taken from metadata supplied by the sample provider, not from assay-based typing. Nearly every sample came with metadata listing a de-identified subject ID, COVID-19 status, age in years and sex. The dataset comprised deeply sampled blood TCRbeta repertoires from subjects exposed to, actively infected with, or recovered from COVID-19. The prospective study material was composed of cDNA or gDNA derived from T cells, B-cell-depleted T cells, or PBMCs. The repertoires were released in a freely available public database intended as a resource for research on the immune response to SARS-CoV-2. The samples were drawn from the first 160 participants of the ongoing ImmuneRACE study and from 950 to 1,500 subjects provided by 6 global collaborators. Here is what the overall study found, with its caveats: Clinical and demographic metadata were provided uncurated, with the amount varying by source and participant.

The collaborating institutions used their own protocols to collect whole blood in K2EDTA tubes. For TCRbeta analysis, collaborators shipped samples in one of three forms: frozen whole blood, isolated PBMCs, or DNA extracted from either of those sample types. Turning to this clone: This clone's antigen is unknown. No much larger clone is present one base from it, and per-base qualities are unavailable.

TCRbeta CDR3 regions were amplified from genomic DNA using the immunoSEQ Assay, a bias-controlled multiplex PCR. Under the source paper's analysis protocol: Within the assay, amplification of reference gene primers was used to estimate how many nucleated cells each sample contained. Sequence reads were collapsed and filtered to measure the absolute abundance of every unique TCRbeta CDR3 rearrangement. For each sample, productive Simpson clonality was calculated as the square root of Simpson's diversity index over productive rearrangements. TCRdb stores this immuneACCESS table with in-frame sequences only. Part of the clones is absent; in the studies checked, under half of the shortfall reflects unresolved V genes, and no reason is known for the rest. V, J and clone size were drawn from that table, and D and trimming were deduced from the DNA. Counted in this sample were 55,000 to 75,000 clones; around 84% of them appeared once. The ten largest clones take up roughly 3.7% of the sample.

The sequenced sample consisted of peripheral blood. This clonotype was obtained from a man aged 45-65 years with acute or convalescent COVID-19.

CDR3 loop: CASSLSKQGTGEKLFF. Here is the DNA: TGTGCCAGCAGTTTATCGAAGCAGGGCACGGGTGAAAAACTGTTTTTT. The chain was built from TRBV27 and TRBJ1-4; tentative D gene TRBD1, with 5 bases matching. From the cysteine through the phenylalanine, the CDR3 covers 16 amino acids. Only the CDR3 DNA stays, 48 bases, in frame from base 1. Trimming takes 0 bases from V and 7 bases from J, and the germline ends sit 15 bases apart. CDR1 and CDR2 (MNHEY, SMNVEV) derive from the germline V gene (reference sequence). The full variable domain, completed from the reference TRBV27 and TRBJ1-4 proteins outside the CDR3, reads EAQVTQNPRYLITVTGKKLTVTCSQNMNHEYMSWYRQDPGLGLRQIYYSMNVEVTDKGDVPEGYKVSRKEKRNFPLILESPSPNQTSLYFCASSLSKQGTGEKLFFGSGTQLSVL.